Listed below are T cell receptor beta chains from one sample, sequenced in a study of blood T cell repertoires in COVID-19. Assay used: immunoSEQ multiplex PCR; TCRdb lists only in-frame clones, some missing. The sample lists 300,000 or so clones, 80% to 90% occurring once. Sequencing was performed on peripheral blood. The receptors were sampled from a man in his late teens or twenties who had recovered from COVID-19. CDR3s leave out the opening cysteine and the closing phenylalanine or tryptophan. Fields, in order: J gene, V gene, clone size, CDR3 protein. Expanded clones get a size class; other rows say once, few or many, or leave the size out.

TRBJ1-1 | TRBV12-5 | - | ASGWDTPWNTEAF
TRBJ1-1 | TRBV15 | - | ATSRGGTNTEAF
TRBJ2-1 | TRBV9 | - | ASSVVAGVHNEQF
TRBJ1-1 | TRBV29-1 | - | SVGGTQPTEAF
TRBJ1-3 | TRBV5-1 | few | ASSQTGFGNTIY
TRBJ2-3 | TRBV11-2 | - | ASSPRLAVTDTQY
TRBJ2-5 | TRBV3-1/TRBV3-2 | - | ASSQAASPETQY
TRBJ2-3 | TRBV5-1 | - | ASSPGGLTDTQY
TRBJ2-5 | TRBV5-3 | - | ARSQPGQRQETQY
TRBJ1-5 | TRBV27 | few | ASSFSGNQPQH
TRBJ2-2 | TRBV27 | - | ASSLWGGYTGELF
TRBJ1-1 | TRBV19 | - | ASSIAGTPKAF
TRBJ2-3 | TRBV12-3/TRBV12-4 | - | ASRTAGGTQY
TRBJ2-1 | TRBV5-1 | - | ASSETGLRGHEQF
TRBJ2-1 | TRBV7-2 | - | ASSLGSRGASYNEQF
TRBJ2-2 | TRBV2 | few | ASGGLRNTGELF
TRBJ2-2 | TRBV19 | - | ATKDYNTGELF
TRBJ1-1 | TRBV5-1 | - | ASSSLGQGNTEAF
TRBJ2-3 | TRBV9 | - | ASSLSGQGTDTQY
TRBJ2-3 | TRBV18 | - | ASSLLAGYQLDTQY
TRBJ1-5 | TRBV21-1 | - | ASIETRSLLDQPQH
TRBJ1-1 | TRBV6-1 | - | ASSEVSGGRGTEAF
TRBJ2-1 | TRBV5-1 | - | ASSLAEVSNEQF
TRBJ2-3 | TRBV2 | - | ASRDRDTQY
TRBJ2-1 | TRBV11-2 | - | ASSLGQGDYNEQF
TRBJ1-1 | TRBV4-3 | - | ASSPARGTEAF
TRBJ2-7 | TRBV4-2 | - | ASSQVTGGEQY
TRBJ1-5 | TRBV12-3/TRBV12-4 | - | ASSLGENQPQH
TRBJ2-7 | TRBV5-1 | - | ASSLAGGPYEQY
TRBJ2-3 | TRBV3-1/TRBV3-2 | - | ASSPGLAGNTDTQY
TRBJ2-1 | TRBV9 | - | ASSTGTSGSGNEQF
TRBJ2-7 | TRBV19 | - | ASSITLPTGIFYEQY
TRBJ1-1 | TRBV12-3/TRBV12-4 | - | ASSPYRVTEAF
TRBJ1-1 | TRBV5-1 | once | ASSWTVFRALAQLETEAF
TRBJ1-1 | TRBV9 | once | ASSLPPTGERTEAF
TRBJ1-1 | TRBV9 | - | ASSAEGRDTEAF
TRBJ2-7 | TRBV20-1 | - | SASRGTSYEQY
TRBJ2-7 | TRBV9 | - | ASSPRQGLSYEQY
TRBJ2-1 | TRBV4-1 | once | ASSSAPGGNEQF
TRBJ1-6 | TRBV28 | - | ASIRQALNSPLH
TRBJ2-2 | TRBV18 | - | ASSPPSTGLNTGELF
TRBJ2-1 | TRBV10-3 | - | AAQTNNEQF
TRBJ1-1 | TRBV19 | - | ASREGWNTEAF
TRBJ2-1 | TRBV19 | few | ASSVLYNEQF
TRBJ2-1 | TRBV19 | - | ASSIFNEQF